A selection of T cell receptor beta chains follows, all from one sample in a study of PD-1 blockade in classical Hodgkin lymphoma. Profiled with immunoSEQ multiplex PCR; TCRdb holds only in-frame clones, not every one. This sample has roughly 21,000 clones, with more than 80% found just once. The material was peripheral blood mononuclear cells (PBMCs), obtained before the fourth cycle of nivolumab. Receptors originate from a human donor with classical Hodgkin lymphoma. Each CDR3 is given with its conserved first and last residue.

cdr3_length	v_call	j_call	cdr3_aa
14	TRBV27	TRBJ1-2	CASSLYPVNYGYTF
16	TRBV5-1	TRBJ1-2	CASSLGPGQGNYGYTF
14	TRBV9	TRBJ2-7	CASSPSDRPHEQYF
14	TRBV19	TRBJ2-2	CASRTAENTGELFF
15	TRBV6-4	TRBJ2-1	CASSAGLAGVGEQFF
11	TRBV6-8	TRBJ1-5	CASSDQQPQHF
13	TRBV5-1	TRBJ1-1	CASSPGVNTEAFF
19	TRBV28	TRBJ2-3	CASSPTGTGAVVGTDTQYF
15	TRBV27	TRBJ2-1	CASTSLAGGPNEQFF
14	TRBV9	TRBJ1-6	CASSIQGANSPLHF
14	TRBV6-5	TRBJ2-7	CASSGGGSFYEQYF
15	TRBV4-2	TRBJ2-7	CASSQEGLAGYEQYF
11	TRBV5-1	TRBJ2-5	CASREAETQYF